Each of the 17 T cell receptor beta chains below was sequenced from the same sample in a study of T cell responses to AZD1222 COVID-19 vaccine. Repertoires were generated with immunoSEQ multiplex PCR, while TCRdb's copy carries only in-frame clones and drops some. The sample has over 100,000 clones, 88% seen once; the top ten hold less than 4.5%. This specimen was peripheral blood, taken on day 0 of AZD1222 vaccination. The origin of the receptors is an adult in good health.

This chain uses TRBV27 with TRBJ1-5; no firm D call. CDR1 MNHEY and CDR2 SMNVEV come from the germline V gene (reference sequence). The CDR3 consists of 15 residues. V was shortened by 0 bases and J by 0 bases, with 6 bases between the two germline ends. CDR3 region: CASSLSRVSNQPQHF. The CDR3 nucleotides are TGTGCCAGCAGTTTATCGAGGGTTAGCAATCAGCCCCAGCATTTT.

The chain joins TRBV5-4 to TRBJ1-2, with D perhaps TRBD1 (5 bases). The CDR3 spans 14 residues. V was pared by 0 bases and J by 6 bases, with 12 bases between. Per the germline V gene, CDR1 is SGHNT and CDR2 is YYREEE (reference sequence). This CDR3 is CASSLASREDGYTF. For the CDR3, the DNA is TGTGCCAGCAGCTTGGCCAGCAGGGAGGATGGCTACACCTTC. Variable domain in full (rest from reference TRBV5-4 and TRBJ1-2): ETGVTQSPTHLIKTRGQQVTLRCSSQSGHNTVSWYQQALGQGPQFIFQYYREEENGRGNFPPRFSGLQFPNYSSELNVNALELDDSALYLCASSLASREDGYTFGSGTRLTVV.

V usage is TRBV5-6 and J usage is TRBJ1-2; 8 bases map to TRBD1. Trimming took 4 bases from V and 8 from J; bases not matched to a gene: 4. Germline-derived CDR1 and CDR2 are SGHDT and YYEEEE. CDR3 length: 12 residues. CDR3 nucleotides: TGTGCCAGCAGCCTACAGGGGGTGGGCTACACCTTC. It yields the protein CASSLQGVGYTF.

This clone was seen only a few times. The chain's CDR3 is CASSGDRGTQAKNIQYF. The DNA of the CDR3 is TGTGCCAGCAGTGGGGACAGGGGTACCCAAGCCAAAAACATTCAGTACTTC. V usage is TRBV6-1 and J usage is TRBJ2-4, with 10 bases that match TRBD1. Germline V CDR1 and CDR2: MNHNS, SASEGT. J lost 0 bases, V lost 4 bases, and 6 bases had no gene match. The CDR3 runs to 17 residues.

This clone was seen a few times. V usage is TRBV21-1 and J usage is TRBJ2-5; the tabulated D call, TRBD1, remains unverified against the DNA. TRBV21-1 is given as a pseudogene. The CDR3 consists of 19 residues. The CDR3 spells CASSKGPLPKAGGGETQYF. The DNA of the CDR3 is TGTGCCAGCAGCAAAGGCCCGCTGCCCAAAGCAGGGGGAGGAGAGACCCAGTACTTC.

J is TRBJ1-6 and V is TRBV9; D gene ambiguous. The V gene lost 0 bases and the J gene lost 14 bases, with 15 bases spanning the gap. Germline CDR1 and CDR2: SGDLS and YYNGEE. The CDR3 runs 14 residues. CDR3 coding DNA: TGTGCCAGCAGCGTAGGGCAGGACCCCGGGGCCCTCCACTTT. It encodes CASSVGQDPGALHF.

The count of this clone is one. V gene TRBV10-2 combines with J gene TRBJ1-2; 10 bases fit TRBD1. The V segment lost 4 bases and the J segment 8 bases; nucleotides outside the gene matches: 10. The CDR3 consists of 15 residues. Germline CDR1 is WSHSY and CDR2 is SAAADI. DNA of the CDR3: TGCGCCAGCAGTGCGATAGGACAGGGGGAAGGGGGCTACACCTTC. It translates to CASSAIGQGEGGYTF.

The chain combines TRBV7-9 with TRBJ2-3; 11 nucleotides agree with TRBD2. CDR3 length equals 17 residues. From germline, CDR1 is SEHNR and CDR2 FQNEAQ (reference sequence). V was pared by 3 bases and J by 1 base, with 6 bases of the junction left unmatched. The CDR3 sequence is CASSLGNSGGGTDTQYF. DNA of the CDR3: TGTGCCAGCAGCTTGGGAAATAGCGGGGGGGGCACAGATACGCAGTATTTT.

This rearrangement joins TRBV6-5 to TRBJ2-7; 8 nucleotides line up with TRBD1. V was pared by 2 bases and J by 2 bases, with 8 bases of the junction left unmatched. The germline V gene encodes CDR1 MNHEY and CDR2 SVGAGI. The CDR3 runs to 16 residues. CDR3 sequence: CASSYTNPGQAYEQYF. For the CDR3, the DNA is TGTGCCAGCAGTTACACGAATCCGGGACAGGCCTACGAGCAGTACTTC.

The chain employs TRBV19 and TRBJ2-2, with 8 bases fitting TRBD1. Germline CDR1 and CDR2: LNHDA and SQIVND (reference sequence). The CDR3 is 17 residues long. The V gene end was trimmed by 3 bases and the J gene end by 4 bases; junction bases not matched to a gene: 10. CDR3 DNA: TGTGCCAGTAGTATGACTGTGACAGGGGTGGGCACCGGGGAGCTGTTTTTT. Translating gives CASSMTVTGVGTGELFF.

V is TRBV24-1 and J is TRBJ2-1; 8 bases map to TRBD1. The germline V gene has CDR1 KGHDR and CDR2 SFDVKD. The ends lost 1 base at V and 7 bases at J; junction bases unmatched: 14. The CDR3 loop spans 18 amino acids. The CDR3 is CATSDFPPTGVFFNEQFF. CDR3 coding DNA: TGTGCCACCAGTGATTTCCCCCCGACAGGGGTTTTTTTTAATGAGCAGTTCTTC.

This chain joins TRBV5-4 and TRBJ1-6; 7 bases map to TRBD1. CDR1 and CDR2 from the germline V gene are SGHNT and YYREEE (reference sequence). CDR3 length: 14 amino acids. V lost 4 bases and J lost 8; bases outside the gene matches: 6. CDR3 sequence reads: CASSVPGQYSPLHF. The CDR3 nucleotides read TGTGCCAGCAGCGTTCCGGGACAGTATTCACCCCTCCACTTT.

The V gene is TRBV9, the J gene TRBJ1-1; the match to TRBD1 covers 8 bases. The germline gives CDR1 SGDLS, CDR2 YYNGEE. CDR3 length equals 15 residues. With 3 bases clipped from V and 5 bases from J, the junction kept 9 bases outside the gene matches. The CDR3 DNA reads as TGTGCCAGCAGCGGAGGCAACACAGGGGGGACTGAAGCTTTCTTT. Its protein product is CASSGGNTGGTEAFF.

The chain combines TRBV7-6 with TRBJ1-1; D unclear. Germline assignment: CDR1 SGHVS and CDR2 FNYEAQ. Deletions cut 3 bases from V and 0 bases from J, with 8 bases between. This CDR3 is 14 amino acids long. CDR3 sequence (DNA): TGTGCCAGCAGCTTGTCTGGGGTGAACACTGAAGCTTTCTTT. The encoded protein is CASSLSGVNTEAFF. Looking up the rest from reference TRBV7-6 and TRBJ1-1 gives the full variable domain: GAGVSQSPRYKVTKRGQDVALRCDPISGHVSLYWYRQALGQGPEFLTYFNYEAQQDKSGLPNDRFSAERPEGSISTLTIQRTEQRDSAMYRCASSLSGVNTEAFFGQGTRLTVV.

The chain uses TRBV3-1 (or the pseudogene TRBV3-2) and TRBJ2-5; D is possibly TRBD2 (5 bases). Trimming left V 2 bases short and J 4 bases short, with 32 bases between. The germline CDR1 and CDR2 sequences are LGHDT and YNNKEL (reference sequence). The CDR3 runs 21 residues. For the CDR3, the DNA is TGTGCCAGCAGCCAACCTTGGAGGTGGGTAACGGACTCAAACTCCGGAGAGACCCAGTACTTC. It is translated as CASSQPWRWVTDSNSGETQYF.

V gene TRBV27 combines with J gene TRBJ1-2, with 9 bases matching TRBD1. Unmatched junction bases numbered 4, after V lost 3 bases and J lost 8 bases. This CDR3 is built from 13 residues. Germline CDR1 is MNHEY and CDR2 is SMNVEV (reference sequence). The chain's CDR3 is CASSFWDRDGYTF. CDR3 DNA sequence: TGTGCCAGCAGTTTCTGGGACAGGGACGGCTACACCTTC.

The V call is TRBV5-1, the J call TRBJ2-1, with TRBD2 matching over 7 bases. J gave up 8 bases and V 6 bases, and 5 bases lay outside the gene matches. CDR1 SGHRS and CDR2 YFSETQ come from the germline V gene. The CDR3 has 12 amino acids. The CDR3 bases are TGCGCCAGCACCTATGCGGGAGATGAGCAGTTCTTC. Its protein is CASTYAGDEQFF.